The 14 T cell receptor beta chains given below trace back to one sample, sequenced in a study of T-cell reconstitution after alpha-beta-depleted transplantation in children. The TCRbeta library incorporated unique molecular identifiers. MiXCR, run by TCRdb on the PCR reads, gives a single entry per CDR3 protein. Of 100,000 to 130,000 distinct CDR3 sequences listed, around 6.4% were seen once; the top ten hold 23%. Sequences were derived from PBMCs, mostly from graft donor cells, sampled 360 days after TCRalphabeta/CD19-depleted stem cell transplant. These receptors were taken from a male patient under 10 years old who had a stem cell transplant for acute lymphoblastic leukemia, so the T cells may come from the graft donor.

This clonotype was counted ten times or more. The chain combines TRBV5-1 with TRBJ2-2; 8 bases map to TRBD1. The V gene end was trimmed by 4 bases and the J gene end by 5 bases; junction bases not matched to a gene: 7. This CDR3 region has 15 residues. Germline loops: CDR1 SGHRS, CDR2 YFSETQ. The CDR3 reads CASSPGQGRTGELFF. The CDR3, as DNA: TGCGCCAGCAGCCCCGGACAGGGTAGAACCGGGGAGCTGTTTTTT.

At least ten counts were recorded for this clonotype. The chain uses TRBV6-1 and TRBJ2-6; D is possibly TRBD1 (6 bases). CDR1 MNHNS and CDR2 SASEGT come from the germline V gene. CDR3 size: 16 residues. Trimming left V 5 bases short and J 0 bases short, with 11 bases between. The CDR3 here is CASSLTGISGANVLTF. CDR3 DNA: TGTGCCAGCAGTCTTACAGGGATCTCTGGGGCCAACGTCCTGACTTTC.

Points on this clonotype: A read error is possible here, since a much larger clone lies one base away. The chain employs TRBV29-1 and TRBJ2-7; D is unresolved. V lost 4 bases and J 4 bases, leaving 8 bases between the germline ends. Germline assignment: CDR1 SQVTM and CDR2 ANQGSEA. The CDR3 sequence is 11 residues long. The CDR3 loop is CSVVSGYEQYF. The DNA of the CDR3 is TGCAGCGTTGTCAGTGGGTACGAGCAGTACTTC.

There are a few counts of this clonotype. This chain connects TRBV28 to TRBJ1-5; no reliable D call. Germline V gene lookup returns CDR1 MDHEN and CDR2 SYDVKM. V lost 4 bases to trimming and J lost 7 bases, with 5 bases between them. The CDR3 is 11 amino acids. The DNA for the CDR3 is TGTGCCAGCAGTTCGCACCAGCCCCAGCATTTT. Translating it yields CASSSHQPQHF.

This clonotype has at least ten counts. This chain uses TRBV29-1 with TRBJ2-4; D may be TRBD2 (7 bases). Germline V gene lookup returns CDR1 SQVTM and CDR2 ANQGSEA. CDR3 length: 14 residues. V lost 4 bases to trimming and J lost 1 base, with 11 bases between them. The CDR3 is CSVVGGAAKNIQYF. CDR3 DNA: TGCAGCGTTGTGGGGGGGGCGGCCAAAAACATTCAGTACTTC.

CDR3 residues: CATSEKGQGDYGYTF. The DNA of the CDR3 is TGTGCCACCAGTGAAAAGGGACAGGGCGATTATGGCTACACCTTC. The chain joins TRBV24-1 to TRBJ1-2; TRBD1 agrees at 9 bases. The V gene end was trimmed by 4 bases and the J gene end by 5 bases; junction bases not matched to a gene: 7. Germline assignment: CDR1 KGHDR and CDR2 SFDVKD. This CDR3 region has 15 residues.

This clonotype was counted ten times or more. This chain joins TRBV7-2 and TRBJ2-7; D is undetermined. Trimming pared 5 bases from V and 0 bases from J, leaving 14 bases between. Germline V CDR1 and CDR2: SGHTA, FQGNSA. The CDR3 totals 15 residues. CDR3 bases: TGTGCCAGCAGCCAAAACGGTGCCCCCTCCTACGAGCAGTACTTC. This translates into CASSQNGAPSYEQYF.

This clonotype has a count of ten or more. The V gene is TRBV29-1, the J gene TRBJ1-1, with 9 bases lining up with TRBD1. V shed 4 bases, J shed 6 bases, and the junction held 9 bases outside the gene matches. Germline values: CDR1 SQVTM, CDR2 ANQGSEA. CDR3 length: 14 residues. CDR3 nucleotides: TGCAGCGTTGGGGGATCGGACAGGGGTCCTGAAGCTTTCTTT. Amino acid sequence: CSVGGSDRGPEAFF. Full variable domain (outside the CDR3, taken from reference TRBV29-1 and TRBJ1-1): SAVISQKPSRDICQRGTSLTIQCQVDSQVTMMFWYRQQPGQSLTLIATANQGSEATYESGFVIDKFPISRPNLTFSTLTVSNMSPEDSSIYLCSVGGSDRGPEAFFGQGTRLTVV.

This clonotype was counted at least ten times. The gene calls are TRBV7-3 and TRBJ2-5, with D perhaps matching TRBD2 (6 bases). Per the germline V gene, CDR1 is SGHTA and CDR2 is FQGTGA. This CDR3 contains 14 residues. V lost 1 base and J lost 5, with 11 bases in between. CDR3 coding DNA: TGTGCCAGCAGCTTAAACCCGGGAGCTGAGACCCAGTACTTC. Its translation is CASSLNPGAETQYF. The full variable domain, completed using reference TRBV7-3 and TRBJ2-5, is GAGVSQTPSNKVTEKGKYVELRCDPISGHTALYWYRQSLGQGPEFLIYFQGTGAADDSGLPNDRFFAVRPEGSVSTLKIQRTERGDSAVYLCASSLNPGAETQYFGPGTRLLVL.

This clonotype has at least ten counts. The rearrangement links TRBV6-1 to TRBJ2-7, with 7 bases lining up with TRBD2. The CDR3 is made up of 12 amino acids. Germline V gives CDR1 MNHNS, CDR2 SASEGT. Trimming removed 7 bases from V and 4 bases from J; junction bases left unmatched: 4. The CDR3 here is CASIGLGYEQYF. As DNA, the CDR3 is TGTGCCAGCATCGGACTAGGATACGAGCAGTACTTC.

This clonotype was detected ten times or more. The J gene is TRBJ2-1, the V gene TRBV9; TRBD1 matches 8 bases. J was trimmed by 15 bases and V by 4 bases; bases with no gene match: 12. The CDR3 sequence is 13 residues long. The germline V gene encodes CDR1 SGDLS and CDR2 YYNGEE. The CDR3 nucleotides read TGTGCCAGCAGCCCGACAGGGGATCCCCTCGGGTTCTTC. Translating gives CASSPTGDPLGFF. Full variable domain (remainder filled in from reference TRBV9 and TRBJ2-1): DSGVTQTPKHLITATGQRVTLRCSPRSGDLSVYWYQQSLDQGLQFLIQYYNGEERAKGNILERFSAQQFPDLHSELNLSSLELGDSALYFCASSPTGDPLGFFGPGTRLTVL.

This clonotype has just a few counts. The chain is built from TRBV6-2 or TRBV6-3 and TRBJ1-2; no reliable D call. V was clipped by 2 bases and J by 4 bases, with 11 bases between them. Germline CDR1 and CDR2: MNHEY and SVGEGT. The CDR3 sequence is 14 residues long. This CDR3 is CASSYDRRTYGYTF. Written as DNA, the CDR3 is TGTGCCAGCAGTTACGACCGTCGGACCTATGGCTACACCTTC.

This clonotype was seen a few times. The V gene is TRBV20-1, the J gene TRBJ2-3, with D possibly TRBD2 on 6 matching bases. V was trimmed by 1 base and J by 4 bases, leaving 9 bases between them. Looked up from germline, CDR1 is DFQATT and CDR2 is SNEGSKA (reference sequence). This CDR3 is built from 13 residues. The CDR3 spells CSARGRLADTQYF. The CDR3 nucleotides are TGCAGTGCTAGAGGAAGACTAGCAGATACGCAGTATTTT.

The chain uses TRBV28 and TRBJ2-7; D may correspond to TRBD1 or TRBD2 (5 bases each). V was trimmed by 5 bases and J by 4 bases, leaving 9 bases between them. CDR1 is MDHEN, CDR2 SYDVKM, per germline. There are 12 residues in the CDR3. In DNA form, the CDR3 reads TGTGCCAGCAGTGGGGACGTTTACGAGCAGTACTTC. Amino acids: CASSGDVYEQYF.